This entry lists 18 T cell receptor beta chains sequenced from one sample in a study of cytomegalovirus exposure and HLA in healthy donors. The repertoire was sequenced with immunoSEQ multiplex PCR; TCRdb's copy has only in-frame clones and lacks some. The sample gives some 120,000 clones, just under 90% of which show up once; around 3.4% is in the top ten. The sequencing input was PBMCs. The receptor set was obtained from a man younger than 40 in good health and CMV-seronegative.

The chain joins TRBV19 to TRBJ1-1, with 7 nucleotides matching TRBD1. Germline CDR1 and CDR2: LNHDA and SQIVND (reference sequence). This CDR3 has 18 residues. After removal of 1 base from V and 1 base from J, the junction contained 12 bases not matched to a gene. CDR3 residues: CASSIVWDSTDWNTEAFF. CDR3 nucleotides: TGTGCCAGTAGTATAGTATGGGACAGTACAGATTGGAACACTGAAGCTTTCTTT.

CDR3 sequence (DNA): TGCAGCGTCGCGGACAGTTCCTATAATTCACCCCTCCACTTT. Translation: CSVADSSYNSPLHF. This chain connects TRBV29-1 to TRBJ1-6; D may be TRBD1 (6 bases). This CDR3 region has 14 residues. From germline, CDR1 is SQVTM and CDR2 ANQGSEA. V was cut by 6 bases and J by 1 base, with 10 bases left in between.

The J gene is TRBJ2-3, the V gene TRBV7-2, with a weak D call TRBD2 (5 bases). From germline, CDR1 is SGHTA and CDR2 FQGNSA. With 2 bases removed from V and 5 bases from J, the gap between germline ends came to 8 bases. The CDR3 length is 13 residues. The CDR3 region is CASSLRGLDTQYF. As DNA, the CDR3 is TGTGCCAGCAGCTTACGAGGGTTAGATACGCAGTATTTT.

The chain carries TRBV5-6 and TRBJ2-7; 9 nucleotides line up with TRBD2. Germline CDR1 is SGHDT and CDR2 is YYEEEE. V gave up 0 bases and J gave up 3 bases; unmatched junction bases: 4. The CDR3 totals 15 residues. In DNA, the CDR3 is TGTGCCAGCAGCTTGGCATTAGCGGGGGACTACGAGCAGTACTTC. Its translation is CASSLALAGDYEQYF.

This clone was recorded once. The chain couples TRBV6-5 to TRBJ2-7; D possibly corresponds to TRBD1 (5 bases). CDR3 size: 11 residues. In germline, CDR1 is MNHEY, CDR2 SVGAGI. Trimming cost V 7 bases and J 5 bases, with 9 bases left between them. In nucleotides, the CDR3 is TGTGCCAGCATAGGGGTCAACGAGCAGTACTTC. Its protein product is CASIGVNEQYF.

The chain has TRBV7-9 and TRBJ2-5, with TRBD1 matching over 9 bases. Looked up from germline, CDR1 is SEHNR and CDR2 is FQNEAQ (reference sequence). The CDR3 spans 14 residues. V was clipped by 4 bases and J by 4 bases; unmatched bases: 4. This CDR3 reads CASSSPGQGETQYF. In nucleotides, the CDR3 is TGTGCCAGCAGCTCACCGGGACAGGGAGAGACCCAGTACTTC.

This chain uses TRBV11-2 with TRBJ1-4; no clear D. This CDR3 spans 14 amino acids. V dropped 4 bases and J dropped 7 bases, with 13 bases sitting between them. The germline V gene has CDR1 SGHAT and CDR2 FQNNGV. This CDR3 reads CASSYQRRGEKLFF. In DNA, the CDR3 is TGTGCCAGCAGCTACCAGCGGCGGGGTGAAAAACTGTTTTTT.

The chain has TRBV4-1 and TRBJ2-6; TRBD2 is a possible D gene (5 bases). With 4 bases removed from V and 1 base from J, the gap between germline ends came to 11 bases. The CDR3 runs to 16 residues. Germline loops: CDR1 MGHRA, CDR2 YSYEKL. The CDR3 sequence is CASSLGVSSGANVLTF. In nucleotides, the CDR3 is TGCGCCAGCAGCCTCGGGGTTAGTTCTGGGGCCAACGTCCTGACTTTC.

The rearrangement uses TRBV7-2 and TRBJ1-4; the match to TRBD1 covers 8 bases. Per germline, CDR1 SGHTA and CDR2 FQGNSA. The CDR3 runs to 17 residues. The J segment lost 8 bases and the V segment lost 1 base, leaving 12 bases of the junction unmatched. This chain's CDR3 is CASSLVAGGGVIEKLFF. The CDR3 region has the DNA TGTGCCAGCAGCTTAGTCGCAGGGGGCGGGGTTATAGAAAAACTGTTTTTT.

This chain uses TRBV4-1 with TRBJ2-7; D possibly corresponds to TRBD1 (5 bases). The CDR3 contains 17 residues. Trimming removed 4 bases from V and 0 bases from J, with 19 bases in between. CDR1 MGHRA and CDR2 YSYEKL come from the germline V gene. The CDR3 reads CASSLTQGDRSSYEQYF. The DNA for the CDR3 is TGCGCCAGCAGCCTAACCCAGGGCGATCGAAGCTCCTACGAGCAGTACTTC.

The chain recombines TRBV6-1 with TRBJ2-7, with TRBD1 matching over 10 bases. The CDR3 extends over 15 amino acids. Germline V CDR1 and CDR2: MNHNS, SASEGT. V lost 3 bases and J lost 1; bases outside the gene matches: 3. The CDR3 region is CASSDLDRGSYEQYF. The CDR3 DNA sequence: TGTGCCAGCAGTGACCTGGACAGGGGGTCCTACGAGCAGTACTTC.

This rearrangement joins TRBV4-2 to TRBJ2-5, with a tentative D call TRBD2 (5 bases). The CDR3 is 16 amino acids. Germline-derived CDR1 and CDR2 are LGHNA and YNFKEQ. Trimming cost V 5 bases and J 1 base, with 17 bases left between them. The CDR3 nucleotides read TGTGCCAGCAGCGCCGAGGGATTCGTGTCCCAAGAGACCCAGTACTTC. Its translation is CASSAEGFVSQETQYF.

This chain connects TRBV6-5 to TRBJ1-5, with D possibly being TRBD1 (6 bases). There are 12 residues in the CDR3. Germline V gene lookup returns CDR1 MNHEY and CDR2 SVGAGI. V lost 4 bases and J lost 14, with 15 bases in between. The CDR3 DNA reads as TGTGCCAGCAGTTCCCGTGGACAGCCGGAGCATTTT. It codes for CASSSRGQPEHF.

The chain has TRBV7-9 and TRBJ2-3, with 7 bases fitting TRBD1. Per the germline V gene, CDR1 is SEHNR and CDR2 is FQNEAQ (reference sequence). The trim removed 5 bases at V and 14 bases at J, leaving 22 bases unmatched. CDR3 length equals 16 residues. CDR3 in DNA: TGTGCCAGCAGCCCAGACAGGGAAAGTCCCGGTCCCTATATGTATTTT. Translation: CASSPDRESPGPYMYF.

The genes are TRBV7-6 and TRBJ2-2; weak D call: TRBD1 (5 bases). CDR3 size: 15 residues. The V and J ends lost 2 bases and 5 bases respectively, with 12 bases between them. Germline CDR1 reads SGHVS; CDR2 reads FNYEAQ. In DNA form, the CDR3 reads TGTGCCAGCAGCTTATATCAGGGCCGAACCGGGGAGCTGTTTTTT. This encodes CASSLYQGRTGELFF.

The J gene is TRBJ1-1, the V gene TRBV5-1; D may be TRBD1 (6 bases). V dropped 4 bases and J dropped 1 base, with 11 bases sitting between them. Germline lookup yields CDR1 SGHRS and CDR2 YFSETQ. This CDR3 has 14 amino acids. The CDR3: CASSRGQPNTEAFF. The CDR3 nucleotides read TGCGCCAGCAGCCGAGGACAGCCGAACACTGAAGCTTTCTTT.

The chain employs TRBV10-3 and TRBJ2-7, with TRBD1 matching 10 bases. The CDR3 runs 14 residues. CDR1 ENHRY and CDR2 SYGVKD come from the germline V gene. J was trimmed by 3 bases and V by 6 bases; bases with no gene match: 5. The CDR3 DNA follows: TGTGCCATCAGACGAGGGACAGGGGACTACGAGCAGTACTTC. Amino acid sequence: CAIRRGTGDYEQYF.

Here the CDR3 reads CAGRQQQGGTEAFF. The CDR3 DNA reads as TGTGCCGGACGACAACAACAGGGGGGAACTGAAGCTTTCTTT. This chain connects TRBV5-6 to TRBJ1-1, with 8 bases fitting TRBD1. The germline V gene encodes CDR1 SGHDT and CDR2 YYEEEE. This CDR3 contains 14 residues. J was trimmed by 5 bases and V by 10 bases; bases with no gene match: 13.